These T cell receptor beta chains were read from a single sample in a study of PD-1 blockade in classical Hodgkin lymphoma. The table came from immunoSEQ multiplex PCR; TCRdb's copy has only in-frame clones and leaves some out. The table has about 12,000 clones, roughly 92% seen once; the top ten hold 20% to 25%. The material was peripheral blood mononuclear cells (PBMCs), obtained at baseline. These receptors all stem from a human donor with classical Hodgkin lymphoma. CDR3s include the opening cysteine and the closing phenylalanine or tryptophan. Each record gives: V gene, J gene, CDR3 protein.

TRBV29-1,TRBJ2-7,CSVESRLAGGEQYF
TRBV6-1,TRBJ1-5,CATTIMALSNQPQHF
TRBV29-1,TRBJ2-2,CSVVLGLNTGELFF
TRBV30,TRBJ2-5,CAWSGSMIPAKTQYF
TRBV29-1,TRBJ1-2,CSVVGDSNYGYTF
TRBV18,TRBJ2-3,CASSPGKVRTDTQYF
TRBV5-4,TRBJ1-2,CASSPIQLGYGYTF
TRBV19,TRBJ2-7,CASSVGGDPSYEQYF
TRBV15,TRBJ2-7,CATSRDRSGAIYEQYF
TRBV5-4,TRBJ2-7,CASSFTGGYEQYF
TRBV9,TRBJ2-7,CASSLSGGAGHEQYF
TRBV19,TRBJ2-1,CASSPQRDNEQFF
TRBV10-1,TRBJ2-6,CASSEIAADPPSGANVLTF
TRBV7-9,TRBJ2-5,CASSLTTGKETQYF
TRBV15,TRBJ2-2,CATSRDGRVWDGELFF
TRBV12-5,TRBJ2-5,CASGLVETQYF
TRBV6-4,TRBJ2-3,CASSDTGTRGTDTQYF
TRBV21-1,TRBJ2-1,CASSKRVAGGHEQFF
TRBV2,TRBJ2-3,CASSPTLTGPSTDTQYF
TRBV27,TRBJ2-1,CASSTQLAGGPNEQFF
TRBV10-2,TRBJ1-3,CASSEARGDTIYF
TRBV9,TRBJ2-6,CASSVLGGPSGANVLTF
TRBV7-6,TRBJ1-1,CASRHIGGEAFF
TRBV7-2,TRBJ2-7,CASSLGSGNTYEQYF
TRBV4-2,TRBJ2-2,CASSQMGGSGELFF
TRBV7-3,TRBJ1-2,CASSSNPLYGYTF